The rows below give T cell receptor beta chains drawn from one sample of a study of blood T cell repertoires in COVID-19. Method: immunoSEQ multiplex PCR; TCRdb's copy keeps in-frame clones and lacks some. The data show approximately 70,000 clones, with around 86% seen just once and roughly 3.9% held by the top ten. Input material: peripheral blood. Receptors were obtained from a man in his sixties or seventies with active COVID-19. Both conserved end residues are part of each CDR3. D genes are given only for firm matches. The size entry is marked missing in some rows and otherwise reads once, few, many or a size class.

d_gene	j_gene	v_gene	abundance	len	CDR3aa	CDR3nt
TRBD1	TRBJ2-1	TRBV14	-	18	CASSPRGTGTGSYNEQFF	TGTGCCAGCAGTCCAAGGGGGACCGGGACAGGCTCCTACAATGAGCAGTTCTTC
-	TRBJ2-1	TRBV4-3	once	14	CASSQPGINNEQFF	TGCGCCAGCAGCCAACCCGGGATCAACAATGAGCAGTTCTTC
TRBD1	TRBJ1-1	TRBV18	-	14	CASSAGQGRTEAFF	TGTGCCAGCTCAGCCGGACAGGGGAGGACTGAAGCTTTCTTT
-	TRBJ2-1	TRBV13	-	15	CASRPGGSSYNEQFF	TGTGCCAGCAGACCAGGTGGGAGTTCCTACAATGAGCAGTTCTTC
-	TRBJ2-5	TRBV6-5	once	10	CASRWETQYF	TGTGCCAGCCGGTGGGAGACCCAGTACTTC
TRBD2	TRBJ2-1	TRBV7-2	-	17	CASSPVGLAGGANEQFF	TGTGCCAGCAGCCCCGTCGGACTAGCGGGAGGGGCCAATGAGCAGTTCTTC
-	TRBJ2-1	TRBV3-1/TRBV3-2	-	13	CASSPRAGNEQFF	TGTGCCAGCAGCCCCCGGGCGGGCAATGAGCAGTTCTTC
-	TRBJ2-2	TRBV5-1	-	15	CASSPDSTNTGELFF	TGCGCCAGCAGCCCCGACAGCACGAACACCGGGGAGCTGTTTTTT
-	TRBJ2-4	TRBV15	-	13	CATSRGPKNIQYF	TGTGCCACCAGCAGGGGGCCAAAAAACATTCAGTACTTC
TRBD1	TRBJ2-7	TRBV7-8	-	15	CASSSRDRVSYEQYF	TGTGCCAGCAGCTCCCGGGACAGGGTTTCCTACGAGCAGTACTTC
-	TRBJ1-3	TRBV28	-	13	CASQGPQVDTIYF	TGTGCCAGCCAGGGGCCACAGGTCGACACCATATATTTT
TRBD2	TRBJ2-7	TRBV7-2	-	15	CASSQGLAGSYEQYF	TGTGCCAGCAGCCAAGGACTAGCGGGGTCCTACGAGCAGTACTTC
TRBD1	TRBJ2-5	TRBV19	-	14	CASSGTGGHQAQYF	TGTGCCAGTAGTGGCACAGGGGGCCACCAGGCCCAGTACTTC
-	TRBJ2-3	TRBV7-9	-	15	CASSLGRVSADTQYF	TGTGCCAGCAGCTTAGGTCGGGTATCCGCAGATACGCAGTATTTT
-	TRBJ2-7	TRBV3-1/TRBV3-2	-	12	CASSPLGGEQYF	TGTGCCAGCAGCCCTCTTGGCGGCGAGCAGTACTTC
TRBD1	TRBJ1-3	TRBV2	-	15	CASSPRQGAGNTIYF	TGTGCCAGCAGCCCCCGACAGGGGGCTGGAAACACCATATATTTT
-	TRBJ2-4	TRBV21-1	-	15	CASSKGGQGGNIQYF	TGTGCCAGCAGCAAAGGGGGACAGGGGGGAAACATTCAGTACTTC
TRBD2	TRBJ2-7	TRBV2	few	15	CASSLELAATYEQYF	TGTGCCAGCAGTCTGGAACTAGCGGCCACCTACGAGCAGTACTTC
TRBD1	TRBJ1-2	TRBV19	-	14	CASSPQGQGAGYTF	TGTGCCAGTAGTCCGCAAGGACAGGGGGCGGGGTACACCTTC
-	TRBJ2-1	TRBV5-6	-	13	CASSLERRNEQFF	TGTGCCAGCAGCTTGGAACGTCGGAATGAGCAGTTCTTC
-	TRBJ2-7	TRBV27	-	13	CASSLEGSYEQYF	TGTGCCAGCAGTTTGGAGGGGTCCTACGAGCAGTACTTC
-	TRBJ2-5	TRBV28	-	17	CASSLGPRGSGQETQYF	TGTGCCAGCAGTTTAGGGCCCCGGGGTAGCGGCCAAGAGACCCAGTACTTC
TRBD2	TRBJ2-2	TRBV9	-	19	CASSVGVGRSGSRTGELFF	TGTGCCAGCAGCGTAGGCGTTGGGAGGAGCGGGAGCCGAACCGGGGAGCTGTTTTTT
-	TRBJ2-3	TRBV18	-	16	CASSPGGRAQTGTQYF	TGTGCCAGCTCACCAGGCGGGCGGGCCCAAACGGGTACGCAGTATTTT
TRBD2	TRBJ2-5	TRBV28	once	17	CASSSIGTSGTQETQYF	TGTGCCAGCAGTTCGATAGGGACTAGCGGTACCCAAGAGACCCAGTACTTC
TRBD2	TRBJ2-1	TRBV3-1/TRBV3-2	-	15	CASSQAGERANEQFF	TGTGCCAGCAGCCAGGCGGGAGAAAGGGCCAATGAGCAGTTCTTC
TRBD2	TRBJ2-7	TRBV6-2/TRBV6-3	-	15	CASSQTSGSGDEQYF	TGTGCCAGCAGCCAAACTAGCGGGAGCGGCGACGAGCAGTACTTC
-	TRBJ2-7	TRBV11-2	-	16	CASSSRGSTPSYEQYF	TGTGCCAGCAGCTCCCGCGGTTCCACCCCTTCCTACGAGCAGTACTTC
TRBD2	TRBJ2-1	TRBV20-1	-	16	CSASRGAGAGFNEQFF	TGCAGTGCTAGTAGGGGCGCGGGAGCTGGGTTCAATGAGCAGTTCTTC
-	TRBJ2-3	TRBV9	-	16	CASSVGGSGRVDTQYF	TGTGCCAGCAGCGTAGGGGGCAGCGGGCGTGTAGATACGCAGTATTTT
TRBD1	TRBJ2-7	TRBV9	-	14	CASSPYGQGGEQYF	TGTGCCAGCAGCCCGTACGGACAGGGGGGGGAGCAGTACTTC
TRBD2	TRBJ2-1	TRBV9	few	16	CASSARGRGGYNEQFF	TGTGCCAGCAGCGCCCGCGGGAGGGGGGGCTACAATGAGCAGTTCTTC
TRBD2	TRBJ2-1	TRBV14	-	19	CASSPGPHLAGVSYNEQFF	TGTGCCAGCAGCCCGGGCCCCCACCTAGCGGGAGTGTCCTACAATGAGCAGTTCTTC
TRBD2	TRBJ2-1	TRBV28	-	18	CASSPGASGRGFRNEQFF	TGTGCCAGCAGTCCAGGGGCTAGCGGGAGGGGGTTTCGCAATGAGCAGTTCTTC
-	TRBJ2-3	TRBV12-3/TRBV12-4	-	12	CASSLSTDTQYF	TGTGCCAGCAGCCTCAGCACAGATACGCAGTATTTT
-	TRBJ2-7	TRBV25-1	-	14	CASSGVGARGEQYF	TGTGCCAGCAGTGGCGTCGGAGCTCGGGGCGAGCAGTACTTC
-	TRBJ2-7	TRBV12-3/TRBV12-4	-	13	CASKAGLLYEQYF	TGTGCCAGCAAGGCAGGACTCCTCTACGAGCAGTACTTC
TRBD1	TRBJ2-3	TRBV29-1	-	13	CSADRGGTDTQYF	TGCAGCGCGGACAGGGGGGGCACAGATACGCAGTATTTT
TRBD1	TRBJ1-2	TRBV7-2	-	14	CASSTRQGNYGYTF	TGTGCCAGCAGCACCAGACAGGGTAACTATGGCTACACCTTC
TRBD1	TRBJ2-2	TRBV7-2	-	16	CASSTRTGGRIGELFF	TGTGCCAGCAGCACCCGGACAGGGGGCAGAATCGGGGAGCTGTTTTTT
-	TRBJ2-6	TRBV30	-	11	CAWSGRGVLTF	TGTGCCTGGAGCGGGCGGGGCGTCCTGACTTTC
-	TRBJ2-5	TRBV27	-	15	CASSSQQAVQETQYF	TGTGCCAGCAGTAGCCAGCAGGCAGTCCAAGAGACCCAGTACTTC
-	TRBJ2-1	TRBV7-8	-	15	CASSSETSKGDEQFF	TGTGCCAGCAGCTCCGAGACTAGTAAGGGCGATGAGCAGTTCTTC
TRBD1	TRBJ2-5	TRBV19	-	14	CASRGQGGQETQYF	TGTGCCAGTAGAGGACAGGGTGGGCAAGAGACCCAGTACTTC
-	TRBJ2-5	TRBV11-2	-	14	CASSLASNSETQYF	TGTGCCAGCAGCTTAGCATCCAACTCGGAGACCCAGTACTTC
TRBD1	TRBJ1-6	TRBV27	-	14	CASSVGQYNSPLHF	TGTGCCAGCAGCGTGGGACAGTATAATTCACCCCTCCACTTT
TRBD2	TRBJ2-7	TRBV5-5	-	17	CASSPGGLAGRFYEQYF	TGTGCCAGCAGCCCCGGGGGACTAGCGGGTCGCTTCTACGAGCAGTACTTC